The sequence of this TCR beta chain was determined in a study of PD-L1 blockade in urothelial cancer. The wider study: In terms of prior chemotherapy, patients had received 0 to 3 regimens.

The time point: peripheral blood 6 weeks after treatment start. V was clipped by 0 bases and J by 6 bases; unmatched bases: 4. Germline CDR1 SQVTM, CDR2 ANQGSEA. This CDR3 has 13 residues. Assay used: immunoSEQ multiplex PCR; TCRdb lists only in-frame clones, some missing. The sample has 40,000 to 45,000 clones, more than 80% seen once. This chain uses TRBV29-1 with TRBJ1-2, with 7 bases fitting TRBD1. The sequencing here drew on PBMCs, taken around atezolizumab (anti-PD-L1) treatment. The origin of this receptor is a man in his 70s with urothelial cancer. The CDR3 region is CSVEEVRGNGYTF. The CDR3 DNA reads TGCAGCGTTGAAGAGGTCAGGGGGAATGGCTACACCTTC. Filled out from reference TRBV29-1 and TRBJ1-2, the complete variable domain reads SAVISQKPSRDICQRGTSLTIQCQVDSQVTMMFWYRQQPGQSLTLIATANQGSEATYESGFVIDKFPISRPNLTFSTLTVSNMSPEDSSIYLCSVEEVRGNGYTFGSGTRLTVV.